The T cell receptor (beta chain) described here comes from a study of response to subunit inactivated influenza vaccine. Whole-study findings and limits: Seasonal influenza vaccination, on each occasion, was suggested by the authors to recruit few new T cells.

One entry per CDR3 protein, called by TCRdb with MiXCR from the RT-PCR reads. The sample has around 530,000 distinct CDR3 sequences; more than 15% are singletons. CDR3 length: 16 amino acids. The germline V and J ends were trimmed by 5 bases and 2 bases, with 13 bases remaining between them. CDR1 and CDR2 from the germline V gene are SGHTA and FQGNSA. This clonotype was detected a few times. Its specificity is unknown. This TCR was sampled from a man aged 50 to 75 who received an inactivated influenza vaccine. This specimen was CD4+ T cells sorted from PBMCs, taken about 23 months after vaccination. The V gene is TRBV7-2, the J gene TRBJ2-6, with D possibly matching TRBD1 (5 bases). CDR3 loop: CASSGAGLAGANVLTF. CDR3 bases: TGTGCCAGCAGCGGGGCAGGTTTAGCTGGGGCCAACGTCCTGACTTTC.